This TCR beta chain was observed in a study of PD-L1 blockade in urothelial cancer. Overall study context: Bladder-origin urothelial cancer in males described about 90% of the 29 patients. Blood analysis occurred 3 weeks (second dose) and 6 weeks after treatment start. Findings and limits, study-wide: Clones that were tumor-associated expanded more in the blood of durable-benefit patients at 3 weeks.

Added to each PCR by spiking were synthetic TCR analog templates. TCRdb's table, derived via immunoSEQ multiplex PCR, lists solely in-frame clones and lacks some. The repertoire holds about 76,000 clones, more than 85% seen once, with roughly 0.87% in the top ten. Concerning this clone: The antigen is unknown.

V lost 5 bases to trimming and J lost 1 base, with 8 bases between them. This CDR3 has 13 amino acids. Germline V lookup: CDR1 LNHDA, CDR2 SQIVND (reference sequence). Time point of the sample: peripheral blood 6 weeks after treatment start. This chain links TRBV19 with TRBJ1-2, with D possibly matching TRBD1 (5 bases). The sample was PBMCs, taken around atezolizumab (anti-PD-L1) treatment. This receptor was taken from a woman aged 80 or older with urothelial cancer. The CDR3 DNA follows: TGTGCCAGTAGTTTACAGGATAACTATGGCTACACCTTC. Encoded protein: CASSLQDNYGYTF.